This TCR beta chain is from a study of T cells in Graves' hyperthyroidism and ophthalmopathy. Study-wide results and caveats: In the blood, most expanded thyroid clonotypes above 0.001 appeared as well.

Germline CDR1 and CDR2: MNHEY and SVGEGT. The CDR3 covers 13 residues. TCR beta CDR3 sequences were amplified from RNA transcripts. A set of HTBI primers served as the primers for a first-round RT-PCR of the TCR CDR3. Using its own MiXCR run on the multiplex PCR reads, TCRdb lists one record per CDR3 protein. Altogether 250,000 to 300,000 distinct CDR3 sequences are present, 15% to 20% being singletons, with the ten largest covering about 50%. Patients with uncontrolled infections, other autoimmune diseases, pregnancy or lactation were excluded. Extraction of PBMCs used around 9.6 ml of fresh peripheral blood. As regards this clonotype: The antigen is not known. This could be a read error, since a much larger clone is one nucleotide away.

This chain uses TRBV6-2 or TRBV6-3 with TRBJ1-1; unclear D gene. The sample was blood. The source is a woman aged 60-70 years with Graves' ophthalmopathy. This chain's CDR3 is CASSYRGGTEALF. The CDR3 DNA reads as TGTGCCAGCAGTTACCGGGGAGGCACTGAAGCTCTCTTT.